This T cell receptor beta chain was found in a study of post-analysis software for immune sequencing data. Overall study context: Relapsing-remitting, secondary progressive and progressive-relapsing forms of multiple sclerosis all featured among disease courses. Study-level findings and limits: Roughly 5 TRBV segments occurring more often in patients than controls included TRBV5-6, TRBV5-1 and TRBV20-1.

CDR1 and CDR2 from the germline V gene are SGHTA and FQGNSA. Trimming at V came to 5 bases and at J to 5 bases, leaving 11 bases not matched to a gene. This CDR3 has 17 residues. Unique molecular identifiers tagged the TCR beta cDNA libraries. TCRdb fed the PCR reads into MiXCR, producing one record per CDR3 protein. The sample carries about 500,000 distinct CDR3 sequences, around 40% recorded once. The sample holds a few counts of this clonotype. Its target is unknown. V gene TRBV7-2 combines with J gene TRBJ2-5; 13 bases align to TRBD2. The sequencing sample was made of blood. This clonotype was sampled from a girl aged 10 to 17 with multiple sclerosis. The CDR3 is CASSHGRTSGSYETQYF. In DNA form, the CDR3 reads TGTGCCAGCAGCCATGGGAGGACTAGCGGGAGTTACGAGACCCAGTACTTC. Using reference TRBV7-2 and TRBJ2-5 for the parts outside the CDR3, the full variable domain is GAGVSQSPSNKVTEKGKDVELRCDPISGHTALYWYRQSLGQGLEFLIYFQGNSAPDKSGLPSDRFSAERTGGSVSTLTIQRTQQEDSAVYLCASSHGRTSGSYETQYFGPGTRLLVL.